Included here is one T cell receptor beta chain sequence, with context. As handled by the study authors: Using reference gene primer amplification, nucleated cell counts were estimated. Produced via immunoSEQ multiplex PCR; TCRdb's table is partial and in-frame only. That table furnishes V, J and clone size, whereas the DNA furnished D and trimming. The sample consists of some 180,000 clones, 75% to 90% of them appearing once. The sample is drawn from a study of blood T cell repertoires in COVID-19. The length of the CDR3 is 17 residues. Per germline, CDR1 MDHEN and CDR2 SYDVKM. The V and J ends lost 4 bases and 7 bases respectively, with 23 bases between them.

Sample: PBMCs or T cells enriched from blood (not recorded which). The genes are TRBV28 and TRBJ2-1, with a possible D match to TRBD1 (6 bases). The sequence came from a man aged 35 to 55 who had recovered from COVID-19. The CDR3 bases are TGTGCCAGCAGTTCGGTTTTAGGCCCTAGGGACACGAATGAGCAGTTCTTC. Its protein product is CASSSVLGPRDTNEQFF.